This TCR beta chain was observed in a study of blood T cells in healthy people across ages. The wider study: About one barcoded beta molecule per two T cells was the capture yield of template switching. Study results and caveats: With naive T cell percentage, TCR beta diversity showed a strong correlation.

Germline assignment: CDR1 MNHEY and CDR2 SMNVEV (reference sequence). The CDR3 consists of 17 residues. V was shortened by 4 bases and J by 1 base, with 16 bases between the two germline ends. The second PCR ran roughly 6 to 11 cycles with a sample-barcoded 5' primer and J-beta primers. MiXCR, applied by TCRdb to the 5' RACE reads, yields one record per CDR3 protein. The table shows 550,000 to 750,000 distinct CDR3 sequences, with roughly 21% occurring only once. There were at least 5 micrograms of total RNA extracted from every sample. There are a few counts of this clonotype. What it recognizes is unknown.

Sequencing input: blood. The receptor was derived from a man in his 70s in good health. This chain connects TRBV27 to TRBJ2-2; weak D call: TRBD2 (6 bases). CDR3 region: CASSSQGGSGNTGELFF. In DNA form, the CDR3 reads TGTGCCAGCAGTTCCCAAGGTGGTAGCGGGAACACCGGGGAGCTGTTTTTT.